The rows below give T cell receptor beta chains drawn from one sample of a study of blood T cells in healthy people across ages. TCRdb re-derived calls from the 5' RACE reads in MiXCR, one entry per CDR3 protein. The sample has 700,000 or so distinct CDR3 sequences, 35% to 50% seen once; the top ten hold about 32%. The sequencing input was blood. These receptors all come from a man older than 75 in good health. Both conserved end residues are part of each CDR3. D genes are given only for firm matches. Only part of the rows carry a size: once, few, many, or a class if the clone is expanded.

CDR3 length	J gene	V gene	D gene	clone size	CDR3 protein	CDR3 DNA
15	TRBJ2-3	TRBV7-2	.	few	CASSPLLGGTDTQYF	TGTGCCAGCAGTCCACTGCTGGGGGGCACAGATACGCAGTATTTT
14	TRBJ1-5	TRBV28	.	.	CASSLQFENQPQHF	TGTGCCAGCAGTTTACAGTTTGAGAATCAGCCCCAGCATTTT
11	TRBJ1-1	TRBV7-9	.	.	CASNQNTEAFF	TGTGCCAGCAACCAAAACACTGAAGCTTTCTTT
16	TRBJ2-3	TRBV12-5	TRBD1	many	CASGQGVSTSTDTQYF	TGTGCTAGTGGCCAGGGGGTCTCAACTAGCACAGATACGCAGTATTTT
16	TRBJ2-7	TRBV9	.	few	CASSVAAAALSYEQYF	TGTGCCAGCAGCGTAGCGGCGGCAGCTTTATCCTACGAGCAGTACTTC
14	TRBJ1-1	TRBV12-3/TRBV12-4	.	.	CASGDTLRNTEAFF	TGTGCCAGCGGGGACACCCTCCGGAACACTGAAGCTTTCTTT
15	TRBJ1-6	TRBV5-1	TRBD1	.	CASSRGQAANSPLHF	TGCGCCAGCAGCCGAGGACAGGCGGCTAATTCACCCCTCCACTTT
15	TRBJ1-4	TRBV18	.	.	CASSPGRRINEKLFF	TGTGCCAGCTCACCCGGTAGGAGGATCAATGAAAAACTGTTTTTT
16	TRBJ2-7	TRBV7-9	TRBD2	.	CASSLEAGVPYNEQYF	TGTGCCAGCAGCTTAGAGGCGGGAGTACCCTACAATGAGCAGTACTTC
15	TRBJ2-1	TRBV28	.	.	CASSPTQSSYNEQFF	TGTGCCAGCAGTCCCACTCAGAGCTCCTACAATGAGCAGTTCTTC
15	TRBJ2-2	TRBV11-3	.	.	CASSPRGAGTGELFF	TGTGCCAGCAGCCCCCGGGGGGCGGGCACCGGGGAGCTGTTTTTT
13	TRBJ1-2	TRBV6-2/TRBV6-3	.	.	CASSLGRGFGYTF	TGTGCCAGCAGTTTGGGTAGGGGGTTTGGCTACACCTTC
15	TRBJ2-7	TRBV6-5	TRBD1	few	CASSETGTGIYEQYF	TGTGCCAGCAGTGAGACCGGGACAGGGATCTACGAGCAGTACTTC
17	TRBJ2-5	TRBV4-3	TRBD1	few	CASSRLQGAKRNNEQYF	TGCGCCAGCAGCCGGTTACAGGGGGCAAAACGAAATAATGAGCAGTACTTC
14	TRBJ1-4	TRBV11-2	.	few	CASSLVSGFEKLFF	TGTGCCAGCAGCTTAGTCAGCGGGTTTGAAAAACTGTTTTTT
14	TRBJ2-3	TRBV10-3	.	.	CAISESSRTDTQYF	TGTGCCATCAGTGAGTCGTCTAGAACAGATACGCAGTATTTT
13	TRBJ1-1	TRBV5-1	.	few	CASSSSTGREAFF	TGCGCCAGCAGCTCGTCGACAGGCCGTGAAGCTTTCTTT
15	TRBJ2-5	TRBV20-1	TRBD2	few	CSAPPGGSAQETQYF	TGCAGTGCTCCCCCGGGGGGGAGCGCTCAAGAGACCCAGTACTTC
13	TRBJ1-2	TRBV30	TRBD1	.	CAWTGTGITGYTF	TGTGCCTGGACCGGGACAGGGATAACTGGCTACACCTTC